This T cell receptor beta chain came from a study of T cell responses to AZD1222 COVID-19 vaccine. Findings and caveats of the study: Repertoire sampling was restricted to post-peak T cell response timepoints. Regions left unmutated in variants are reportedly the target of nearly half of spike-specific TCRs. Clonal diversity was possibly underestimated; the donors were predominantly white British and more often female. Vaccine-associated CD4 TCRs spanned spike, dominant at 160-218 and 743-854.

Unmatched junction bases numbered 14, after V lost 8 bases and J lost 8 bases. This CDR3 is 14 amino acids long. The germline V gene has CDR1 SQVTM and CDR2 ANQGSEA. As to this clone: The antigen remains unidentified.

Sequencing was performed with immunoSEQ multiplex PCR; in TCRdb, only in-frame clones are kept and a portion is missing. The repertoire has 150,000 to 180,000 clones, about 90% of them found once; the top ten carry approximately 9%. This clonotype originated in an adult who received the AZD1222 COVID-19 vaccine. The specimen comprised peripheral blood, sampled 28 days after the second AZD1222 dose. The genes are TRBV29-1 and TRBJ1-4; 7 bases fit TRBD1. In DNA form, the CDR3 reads TGCAGCCAACGCTTAGGGGGCCCAAGGGAAAAACTGTTTTTT. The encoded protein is CSQRLGGPREKLFF.